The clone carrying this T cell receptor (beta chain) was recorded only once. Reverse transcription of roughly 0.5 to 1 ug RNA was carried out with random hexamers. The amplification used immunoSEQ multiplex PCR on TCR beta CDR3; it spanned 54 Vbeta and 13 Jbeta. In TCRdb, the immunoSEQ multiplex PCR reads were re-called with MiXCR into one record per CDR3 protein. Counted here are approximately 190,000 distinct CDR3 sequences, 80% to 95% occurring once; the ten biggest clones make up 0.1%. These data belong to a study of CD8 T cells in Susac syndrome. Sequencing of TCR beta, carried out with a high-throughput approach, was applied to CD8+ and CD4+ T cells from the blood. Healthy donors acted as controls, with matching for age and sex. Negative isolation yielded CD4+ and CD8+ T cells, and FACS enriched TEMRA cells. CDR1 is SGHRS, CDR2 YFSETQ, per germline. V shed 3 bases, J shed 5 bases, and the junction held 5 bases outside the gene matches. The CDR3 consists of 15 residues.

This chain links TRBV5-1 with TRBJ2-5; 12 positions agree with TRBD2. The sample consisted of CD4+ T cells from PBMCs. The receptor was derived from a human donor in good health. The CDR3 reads CASSWGTSGSETQYF. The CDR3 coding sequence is TGCGCCAGCAGCTGGGGGACTAGCGGGTCTGAGACCCAGTACTTC.